This T cell receptor beta chain originates from a study of T cell repertoires in cytomegalovirus infection. A note on this clonotype: Its matching antigen is unknown.

From the reads, TCRdb called clonotypes with MiXCR, one entry per CDR3 protein. The sample carries 350,000 to 400,000 distinct CDR3 sequences, nearly 35% recorded once. Study-wide results and limits: Within the response measured ex vivo, HLA-C-restricted CMV-specific TCR beta clonotypes were dominant.

This CDR3 has 17 residues. Per germline, CDR1 SGDLS and CDR2 YYNGEE. The J segment lost 7 bases and the V segment lost 0 bases, leaving 11 bases of the junction unmatched. This chain links TRBV9 with TRBJ2-1, with TRBD1 matching 9 bases. This specimen was cultured PBMCs, taken from culture after CMV antigen stimulation. This sequence was found in a human donor in good health (CMV status not recorded). Some clones in this sample may be carry-over from other donors' samples. DNA of the CDR3: TGTGCCAGCAGCGTAGAGGGGGGGGGGACAGGGTGGAATGAGCAGTTCTTC. It translates to CASSVEGGGTGWNEQFF.